This is a list of T cell receptor beta chains from one sample in a study of cytomegalovirus exposure and HLA in healthy donors. Method: immunoSEQ multiplex PCR; TCRdb's copy keeps in-frame clones and lacks some. The sample consists of 55,000 to 70,000 clones, 75% to 90% of them appearing once. The sequenced material came from PBMCs. These receptors were taken from a woman aged 25 to 39 in good health and CMV-seronegative. CDR3s include the opening cysteine and the closing phenylalanine or tryptophan. A D gene is named only where the DNA matches it firmly. Some rows have no size entry. The others give once, few or many, or a class for an expanded clone.

D | J | V | size | DNA | CDR3
TRBD1 | TRBJ1-6 | TRBV4-3 | . | TGCGCCAGCAGCCAGGTTCCGACAGGGGGCGTATCACCCCTCCACTTT | CASSQVPTGGVSPLHF
. | TRBJ1-5 | TRBV19 | . | TGTGCCAGTTCTACAGGGAATAGCAATCAGCCCCAGCATTTT | CASSTGNSNQPQHF
TRBD2 | TRBJ2-7 | TRBV10-3 | . | TGTGCCATCGCGACTAGCGGGATGTACGAGCAGTACTTC | CAIATSGMYEQYF
TRBD1 | TRBJ2-3 | TRBV6-5 | . | TGTGCCAGCAGAAAAGGACAGGCTAGCACAGATACGCAGTATTTT | CASRKGQASTDTQYF
. | TRBJ2-1 | TRBV2 | few | TGTGCCAGCAGTGAACAGAGCGGCCTCTCCTACAATGAGCAGTTCTTC | CASSEQSGLSYNEQFF
TRBD1 | TRBJ1-3 | TRBV7-2 | . | TGTGCCAGCAGCCCGGGACAGGGGTCTGGAAACACCGTATATTTT | CASSPGQGSGNTVYF
. | TRBJ2-7 | TRBV7-9 | . | TGTGCCAGCAGCCCGGACGGTCGGGGGTCCCACGAGCAGTACTTC | CASSPDGRGSHEQYF
. | TRBJ1-2 | TRBV25-1 | few | TGTGCCAGCAGTGATTTGGGCTCGCCCTACTATGGCTACACCTTC | CASSDLGSPYYGYTF
. | TRBJ2-2 | TRBV4-1 | few | TGCGCCAGCAGCCAAGATCGAATGAGACAGAACACCGGGGAGCTGTTTTTT | CASSQDRMRQNTGELFF
TRBD1 | TRBJ1-5 | TRBV27 | . | TGTGCCAGCAGTTTCGGGACAGGGGACCAGCCCCAGCATTTT | CASSFGTGDQPQHF
. | TRBJ2-2 | TRBV5-1 | . | TGCGCCAGCAGCTTGTCTGGGCGCTTGAACACCGGGGAGCTGTTTTTT | CASSLSGRLNTGELFF
. | TRBJ2-3 | TRBV7-3 | . | TGTGCCAGCAGCTTAAGCCTTAGCGCGAGAGATACGCAGTATTTT | CASSLSLSARDTQYF
TRBD2 | TRBJ2-2 | TRBV6-1 | . | TGTGCCAGCAGTGGGGGGGCGGGAGGAACGAACACCGGGGAGCTGTTTTTT | CASSGGAGGTNTGELFF
TRBD1 | TRBJ2-3 | TRBV28 | . | TGTGCCAGCAGTTCCCCGACAGGGGGCGCGGATACGCAGTATTTT | CASSSPTGGADTQYF
. | TRBJ1-5 | TRBV28 | . | TGTGCCACCTTGACTGATTTTAGCAATCAGCCCCAGCATTTT | CATLTDFSNQPQHF
. | TRBJ2-7 | TRBV29-1 | . | TGCAGCGTAGCGGAATCCTACGAGCAGTACTTC | CSVAESYEQYF
. | TRBJ1-1 | TRBV11-3 | . | TGTGCCAGCAGCCCAGGGTGGCCGAACACTGAAGCTTTCTTT | CASSPGWPNTEAFF
TRBD1 | TRBJ2-1 | TRBV19 | . | TGTGCCAGTAGTACCACCGAAGGACAGGATTACAATGAGCAGTTCTTC | CASSTTEGQDYNEQFF
TRBD1 | TRBJ1-2 | TRBV5-4 | . | TGTGCCAGCAGGAGACAGGGGGCTAACTATGGCTACACCTTC | CASRRQGANYGYTF
TRBD2 | TRBJ2-7 | TRBV7-3 | . | TGTGCCAGCAGCTTGAGAGCGGGAGCGGCCTACGAGCAGTACTTC | CASSLRAGAAYEQYF
. | TRBJ1-5 | TRBV5-6 | . | TGTGCCAGCAGTTCCAGGGGCCTGAAGAGCAATCAGCCCCAGCATTTT | CASSSRGLKSNQPQHF
. | TRBJ2-7 | TRBV5-5 | . | TGTGCCAGCAGCCAATTGCCGGACAGCGACTACGAGCAGTACTTC | CASSQLPDSDYEQYF
TRBD2 | TRBJ2-7 | TRBV30 | . | TGTGCCTGGAGTGGAGGGGAGGGACTGGCCTACGAGCAGTACTTC | CAWSGGEGLAYEQYF
. | TRBJ2-7 | TRBV6-5 | . | TGTGCCAGCAGTTACCACCTACAGGGTACCTACGAGCAGTACTTC | CASSYHLQGTYEQYF
TRBD1 | TRBJ2-1 | TRBV4-2 | . | TGTGCCAGCAGCCCAGGGGGCGGGGATCCCTACAATGAGCAGTTCTTC | CASSPGGGDPYNEQFF
TRBD2 | TRBJ2-7 | TRBV6-5 | . | TGTGCCAGCACCCTGACTAGCGCGGGTCTCGAGCAGTACTTC | CASTLTSAGLEQYF
. | TRBJ2-7 | TRBV27 | . | TGTGCCAGCAGTTGGGCGGGGGCAAGCTCCTACGAGCAGTACTTC | CASSWAGASSYEQYF
. | TRBJ1-1 | TRBV6-5 | . | TGTGCCAGCAGTTCCCCTTCGGGTAGCAACACTGAAGCTTTCTTT | CASSSPSGSNTEAFF
TRBD2 | TRBJ2-1 | TRBV27 | . | TGTGCCAGCAGTCCAACTAGCGGGAGGGCCGCCTACAATGAGCAGTTCTTC | CASSPTSGRAAYNEQFF
TRBD1 | TRBJ1-2 | TRBV5-1 | . | TGCGCCAGCAGCTTGGGGGGGACAGCTAACTATGGCTACACCTTC | CASSLGGTANYGYTF
. | TRBJ2-6 | TRBV30 | . | TGTGCCTGGAGGTGGGAGTCTGGGGCCAACGTCCTGACTTTC | CAWRWESGANVLTF
TRBD2 | TRBJ2-2 | TRBV11-3 | . | TGTGCCAGCAATAGCGGGACCGGGGAGCTGTTTTTT | CASNSGTGELFF
TRBD1 | TRBJ1-5 | TRBV28 | . | TGTGCCAGCAGTTCCCCGGGACAGGGGTATCAGCCCCAGCATTTT | CASSSPGQGYQPQHF
TRBD1 | TRBJ2-3 | TRBV11-3 | . | TGTGCCAGCAGCTTCGGGAGAACAGGGGGCCTAACAGATACGCAGTATTTT | CASSFGRTGGLTDTQYF
. | TRBJ1-5 | TRBV28 | . | TGTGCCAGCACCCCAGGAGGCAGCCTGGCCACCAATCAGCCCCAGCATTTT | CASTPGGSLATNQPQHF
. | TRBJ1-2 | TRBV4-1 | . | TGCGCCAGCAGCCCGCCAACAGGGAACTATGGCTACACCTTC | CASSPPTGNYGYTF
TRBD2 | TRBJ2-7 | TRBV2 | . | TGTGCCAGCAGGGACAAGACTAGCGGGAGGAACGAGCAGTACTTC | CASRDKTSGRNEQYF
. | TRBJ1-1 | TRBV28 | . | TGTGCCAGCAGTCTCCACCTCAGCACTGAAGCTTTCTTT | CASSLHLSTEAFF
. | TRBJ1-5 | TRBV19 | . | TGTGCCAGTAGCCTCACCCTACAGTATAGCAATCAGCCCCAGCATTTT | CASSLTLQYSNQPQHF
. | TRBJ2-1 | TRBV9 | . | TGTGCCAGCAGCGTAGGCCCCGACGGGTACAATGAGCAGTTCTTC | CASSVGPDGYNEQFF
. | TRBJ2-3 | TRBV7-9 | . | TGTGCCAGCAGCTTATTAAACAGGGAGGGTGATACGCAGTATTTT | CASSLLNREGDTQYF
TRBD1 | TRBJ1-1 | TRBV7-9 | . | TGTGCCAGCAGCTCTGGGGGGGGACAGGGGGGAACTGAAGCTTTCTTT | CASSSGGGQGGTEAFF
. | TRBJ2-3 | TRBV13 | . | TGTGCCAGCAGCTTAGATCGACGGGGTGGGTCCACAGATACGCAGTATTTT | CASSLDRRGGSTDTQYF
TRBD1 | TRBJ2-7 | TRBV25-1 | . | TGTGCCAGCAGTGAATCAAGGACAGGGTTTTCCTACGAGCAGTACTTC | CASSESRTGFSYEQYF
TRBD1 | TRBJ2-7 | TRBV5-4 | . | TGTGCCAGCAGCTCCGGGACAGCCACCTACGAGCAGTACTTC | CASSSGTATYEQYF
. | TRBJ1-2 | TRBV23-1 | . | TGCGCCAGCAGTCAATTTTCAGTCTATGGCTACACCTTC | CASSQFSVYGYTF
. | TRBJ1-1 | TRBV10-3 | . | TGTGCCATCAGTGCCCTCAGGGGAGCGGACACTGAAGCTTTCTTT | CAISALRGADTEAFF
TRBD2 | TRBJ2-3 | TRBV11-2 | once | TGTGCCAGCAGCCCACAAGGACTAGCGGGGACAGATACGCAGTATTTT | CASSPQGLAGTDTQYF